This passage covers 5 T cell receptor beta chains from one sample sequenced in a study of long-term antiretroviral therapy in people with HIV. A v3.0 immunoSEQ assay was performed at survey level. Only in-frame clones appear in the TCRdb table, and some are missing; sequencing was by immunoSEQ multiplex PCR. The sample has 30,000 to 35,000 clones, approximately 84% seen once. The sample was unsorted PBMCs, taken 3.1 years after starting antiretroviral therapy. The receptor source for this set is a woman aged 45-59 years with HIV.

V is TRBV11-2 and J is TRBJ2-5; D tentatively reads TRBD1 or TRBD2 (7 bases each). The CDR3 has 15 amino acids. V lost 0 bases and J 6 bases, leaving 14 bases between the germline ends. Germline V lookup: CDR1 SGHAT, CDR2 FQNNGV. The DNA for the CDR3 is TGTGCCAGCAGCTTAGAACAGGGGAGGGCGAAGACCCAGTACTTC. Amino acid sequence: CASSLEQGRAKTQYF.

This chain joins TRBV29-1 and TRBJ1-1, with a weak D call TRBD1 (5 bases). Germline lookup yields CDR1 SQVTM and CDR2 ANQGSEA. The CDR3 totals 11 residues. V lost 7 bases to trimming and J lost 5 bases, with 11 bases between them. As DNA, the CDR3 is TGCAGCGGCCAGGGTGAGACTGAAGCTTTCTTT. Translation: CSGQGETEAFF.

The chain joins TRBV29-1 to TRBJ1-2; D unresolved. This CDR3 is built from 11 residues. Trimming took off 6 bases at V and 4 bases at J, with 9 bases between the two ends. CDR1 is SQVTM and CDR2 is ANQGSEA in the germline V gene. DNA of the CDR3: TGCAGCGTGAAGGTTGGCTATGGCTACACCTTC. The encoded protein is CSVKVGYGYTF.

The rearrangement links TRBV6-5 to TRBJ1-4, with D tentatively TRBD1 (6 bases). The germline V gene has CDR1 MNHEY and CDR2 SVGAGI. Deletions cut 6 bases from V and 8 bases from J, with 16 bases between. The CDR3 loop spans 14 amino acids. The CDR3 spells CASRYGGDHEKLFF. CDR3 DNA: TGTGCCAGCAGGTACGGGGGCGACCACGAAAAACTGTTTTTT.

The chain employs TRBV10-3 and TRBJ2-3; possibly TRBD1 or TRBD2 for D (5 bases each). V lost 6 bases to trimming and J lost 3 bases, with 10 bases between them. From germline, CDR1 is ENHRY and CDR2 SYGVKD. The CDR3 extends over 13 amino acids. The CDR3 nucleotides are TGTGCCATCAGCGGGGCCGGAACAGATACGCAGTATTTT. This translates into CAISGAGTDTQYF.